The entry below describes one T cell receptor beta chain. Antigen unknown. From germline, CDR1 is DFQATT and CDR2 SNEGSKA (reference sequence). The CDR3 is 17 amino acids. This sample is drawn from a study of T cells expressing NK-cell markers. Study findings and constraints: Evidence did not settle whether expanded NKG2C+ T cell clones targeted HCMV.

TCRdb reanalyzed the 5' RACE reads, giving one entry per CDR3 protein sequence and no DNA. Its clone listing holds roughly 430,000 distinct CDR3 sequences. The J gene is TRBJ2-2, the V gene TRBV20-1; checking the TCRdb D call of TRBD2 is not possible without DNA. The source material was blood T cells: a sorted CD56 or NKG2C T cell subset, CD4+ or CD8+ T cells, or bulk PBMC T cells (not recorded which). The TCR was taken from a woman between 18 and 70 years old in good health. The CDR3 spells CSARAAYGSGATGELFF.